This T cell receptor beta chain derives from a study of T cell repertoires in cytomegalovirus infection. Study details: Evidence of both CMV infection and a matching HLA type came from public TCR beta signatures.

Study-level findings and limits: The study identified carriers of CMV plus the relevant HLA from cumulative public TCR beta family frequency. The ex vivo response was dominated by HLA-C-restricted CMV-specific TCR beta clonotypes.

The V gene end was trimmed by 4 bases and the J gene end by 5 bases; junction bases not matched to a gene: 3. Germline CDR1 MDHEN, CDR2 SYDVKM. This CDR3 spans 14 amino acids. This clonotype was detected a few times. Its cognate antigen is unknown. TCRdb analysed the reads with MiXCR anew, one entry per CDR3 protein. The sample records 560,000 or so distinct CDR3 sequences, approximately 15% being singletons. Sequenced material: CD8+ T cells from PBMCs. The V and J genes are TRBV28 and TRBJ2-7; TRBD1 matches 12 bases. This TCR was sampled from a human donor in good health (CMV status not recorded). Some clones in this sample may be carry-over from other donors' samples. The CDR3 loop is CASSSGTGGDEQYF. The CDR3 coding sequence is TGTGCCAGCAGTTCAGGGACAGGGGGCGACGAGCAGTACTTC.